The text below deals with one TCR beta chain. Libraries were prepared by immunoSEQ multiplex PCR; TCRdb keeps only in-frame clonotypes and omits some of them. The data hold under 450,000 clones, with roughly 87% observed a single time. The source of the sample is a study of blood T cell repertoires in COVID-19. About the study: The cDNA or gDNA used as material had been derived from T cells, B-cell-depleted T cells, or PBMCs.

The germline V gene has CDR1 LGHDT and CDR2 YNNKEL (reference sequence). This CDR3 spans 14 amino acids. The V end was cut by 0 bases, the J end by 1 base, with 6 bases between. The study counted Cohort 3 donors as recovered given two negative PCRs, clearance, or symptom resolution. The rearrangement joins TRBV3-1 (or the pseudogene TRBV3-2) to TRBJ1-1; TRBD1 is a possible D gene (5 bases). The sample was PBMCs or T cells enriched from blood (not recorded which). This receptor was identified in a woman in her 30s who had recovered from COVID-19. CDR3 sequence (DNA): TGTGCCAGCAGCCAAGAGGGGGGGAACACTGAAGCTTTCTTT. It encodes CASSQEGGNTEAFF.